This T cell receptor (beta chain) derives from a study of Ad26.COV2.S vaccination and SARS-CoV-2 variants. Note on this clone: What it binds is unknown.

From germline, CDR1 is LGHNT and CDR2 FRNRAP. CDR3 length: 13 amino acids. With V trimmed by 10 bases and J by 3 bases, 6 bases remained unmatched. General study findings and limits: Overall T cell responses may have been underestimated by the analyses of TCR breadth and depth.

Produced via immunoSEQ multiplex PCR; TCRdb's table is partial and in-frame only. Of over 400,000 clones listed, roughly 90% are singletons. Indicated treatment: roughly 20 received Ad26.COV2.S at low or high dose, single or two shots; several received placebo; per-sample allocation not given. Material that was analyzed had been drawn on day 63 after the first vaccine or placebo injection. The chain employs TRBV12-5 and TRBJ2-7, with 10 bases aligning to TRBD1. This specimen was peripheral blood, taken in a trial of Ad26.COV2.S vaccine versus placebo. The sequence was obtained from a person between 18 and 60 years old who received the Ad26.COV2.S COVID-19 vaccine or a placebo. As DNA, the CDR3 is TGTGCTACCCGCGGGACAGGGGACTACGAGCAGTACTTC. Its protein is CATRGTGDYEQYF.